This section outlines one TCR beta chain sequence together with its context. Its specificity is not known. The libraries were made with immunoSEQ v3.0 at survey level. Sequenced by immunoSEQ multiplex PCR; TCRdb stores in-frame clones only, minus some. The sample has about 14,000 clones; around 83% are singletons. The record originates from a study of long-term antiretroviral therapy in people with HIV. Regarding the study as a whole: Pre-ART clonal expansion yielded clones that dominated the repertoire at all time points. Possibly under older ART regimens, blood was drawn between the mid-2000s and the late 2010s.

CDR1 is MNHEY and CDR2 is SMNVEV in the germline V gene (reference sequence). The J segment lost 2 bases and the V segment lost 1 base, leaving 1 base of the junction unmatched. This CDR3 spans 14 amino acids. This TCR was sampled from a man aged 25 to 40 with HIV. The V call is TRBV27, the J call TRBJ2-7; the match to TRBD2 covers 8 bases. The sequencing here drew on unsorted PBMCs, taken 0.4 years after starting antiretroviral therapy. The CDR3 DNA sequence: TGTGCCAGCAGTTTATTCGGGGGGGCCTACGAGCAGTACTTC. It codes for CASSLFGGAYEQYF.